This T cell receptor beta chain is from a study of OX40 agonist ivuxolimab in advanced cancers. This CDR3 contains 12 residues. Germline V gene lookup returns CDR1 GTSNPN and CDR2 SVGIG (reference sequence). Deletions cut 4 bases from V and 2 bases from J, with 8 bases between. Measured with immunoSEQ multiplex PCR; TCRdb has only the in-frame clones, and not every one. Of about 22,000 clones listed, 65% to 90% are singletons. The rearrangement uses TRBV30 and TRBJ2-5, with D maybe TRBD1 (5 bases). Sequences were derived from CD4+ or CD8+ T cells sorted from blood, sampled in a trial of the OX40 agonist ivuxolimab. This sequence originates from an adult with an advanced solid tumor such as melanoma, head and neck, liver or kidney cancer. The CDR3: CAWNRGQETQYF. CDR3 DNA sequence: TGTGCCTGGAATAGGGGACAAGAGACCCAGTACTTC. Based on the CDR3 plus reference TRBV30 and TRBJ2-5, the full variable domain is SQTIHQWPATLVQPVGSPLSLECTVEGTSNPNLYWYRQAAGRGLQLLFYSVGIGQISSEVPQNLSASRPQDRQFILSSKKLLLSDSGFYLCAWNRGQETQYFGPGTRLLVL.